The 21 T cell receptor beta chains presented below share a single source sample, sequenced in a study of blood T cell repertoires in COVID-19. TCRdb's copy holds only in-frame clones and misses some; the assay was immunoSEQ multiplex PCR. Of some 140,000 clones detected, roughly 77% appear once; the ten largest clones hold around 5%. The source material was peripheral blood. The receptor set was obtained from a woman in her seventies with COVID-19, enrolled during active disease.

This clone appeared once. V is TRBV11-2 and J is TRBJ2-5, with a possible D match to TRBD1 (6 bases). Germline V lookup: CDR1 SGHAT, CDR2 FQNNGV. The V and J ends lost 8 bases and 5 bases respectively, with 9 bases between them. The CDR3 loop spans 11 amino acids. CDR3 loop: CASLRGETQYF. In DNA form, the CDR3 reads TGTGCCAGCCTAAGGGGGGAGACCCAGTACTTC.

V gene TRBV9 combines with J gene TRBJ2-7; a weak D match, TRBD1 (5 bases). V shed 4 bases and J shed 0 bases, with 17 bases lying between them. Looked up from germline, CDR1 is SGDLS and CDR2 is YYNGEE. CDR3 length: 16 amino acids. The CDR3 protein is CASSPKDSLPSYEQYF. CDR3 DNA sequence: TGTGCCAGCAGCCCCAAAGACAGTTTGCCCTCCTACGAGCAGTACTTC.

The chain combines TRBV15 with TRBJ2-3; 7 bases match TRBD1. The CDR3 covers 12 residues. Germline V lookup: CDR1 LNHNV, CDR2 YYDKDF (reference sequence). After removal of 1 base from V and 10 bases from J, the junction contained 2 bases not matched to a gene. This CDR3 is CATSRAGGAQYF. DNA of the CDR3: TGTGCCACCAGCAGAGCAGGGGGAGCGCAGTATTTT.

This clone was seen only once. The rearrangement links TRBV10-3 to TRBJ1-2; a possible D gene is TRBD1 (5 bases). CDR1 and CDR2 from the germline V gene are ENHRY and SYGVKD. The V end lost 2 bases, the J end lost 4 bases, and 8 bases lay between the germline ends. The CDR3 runs 13 residues. CDR3 loop: CAISEGAGYGYTF. The DNA for the CDR3 is TGTGCCATCAGTGAGGGGGCAGGCTATGGCTACACCTTC.

This chain joins TRBV4-3 and TRBJ2-6; the D gene is possibly TRBD1 (5 bases). Trimming removed 0 bases from V and 0 bases from J, with 18 bases in between. Germline CDR1 reads LGHNA; CDR2 reads YSLEER. The CDR3 contains 20 residues. CDR3 DNA sequence: TGCGCCAGCAGCCAAGATTGGGGCAGGACGTTAATCTCTGGGGCCAACGTCCTGACTTTC. It codes for CASSQDWGRTLISGANVLTF.

This chain links TRBV6-6 with TRBJ1-2; 7 nucleotides line up with TRBD1. Germline-derived CDR1 and CDR2 are MNHNY and SVGAGI (reference sequence). The CDR3 extends over 13 amino acids. With 7 bases clipped from V and 8 bases from J, the junction kept 10 bases outside the gene matches. The DNA for the CDR3 is TGTGCCAGCACCTTAGACAGGGCTGGGGGCTACACCTTC. It specifies CASTLDRAGGYTF.

The chain recombines TRBV5-1 with TRBJ2-3, with 9 positions matching TRBD2. This CDR3 is 15 amino acids long. CDR1 and CDR2 from the germline V gene are SGHRS and YFSETQ. V was pared by 3 bases and J by 4 bases, with 6 bases of the junction left unmatched. The CDR3 region has the DNA TGCGCCAGCAGCTCCGGCGGGGGGGCCGCAGATACGCAGTATTTT. Translation: CASSSGGGAADTQYF.

The chain is built from TRBV29-1 and TRBJ1-1; D is possibly TRBD1 (5 bases). The V end lost 2 bases, the J end lost 5 bases, and 15 bases lay between the germline ends. The CDR3 contains 14 residues. Looked up from germline, CDR1 is SQVTM and CDR2 is ANQGSEA. The CDR3 region has the DNA TGCAGCGTTGAACGGGGGGGAGGAGGGACTGAAGCTTTCTTT. Translating it yields CSVERGGGGTEAFF.

The chain uses TRBV2 and TRBJ1-4, with 8 positions matching TRBD1. Germline V gene data show CDR1 as SNHLY and CDR2 as FYNNEI. The CDR3 loop spans 14 amino acids. After removal of 11 bases from V and 2 bases from J, the junction contained 7 bases not matched to a gene. As DNA, the CDR3 is TGTGCCTGGGTCTACAGGGGGACTAATGAAAAACTGTTTTTT. Translation: CAWVYRGTNEKLFF.

With respect to this clone: Germline is not matched at one junction end, which may reflect a read error. The J gene is TRBJ2-3, the V gene TRBV7-7, with 7 bases fitting TRBD2. The germline CDR1 and CDR2 sequences are SSHAT and FNYEAQ (reference sequence). The CDR3 length is 14 residues. The CDR3 sequence: CASSQGTNTDTQYF. For the CDR3, the DNA is TGTGCTAGCAGCCAAGGGACTAACACAGATACGCAGTATTTT.

The DNA for the CDR3 is TGTGCCAGCAGACAAGGGGGTGATAATTCACCCCTCCACTTT. Translating gives CASRQGGDNSPLHF. The gene calls are TRBV6-5 and TRBJ1-6; TRBD1 might be the D (6 bases). Germline CDR1 MNHEY, CDR2 SVGAGI. Trimming removed 6 bases at V and 5 bases at J, with 11 bases between. The CDR3 is 14 residues long.

The V and J genes are TRBV5-4 and TRBJ2-5, with TRBD2 identical over 7 bases. The CDR3 has 13 residues. The V gene end was trimmed by 8 bases and the J gene end by 2 bases; junction bases not matched to a gene: 6. The germline V gene has CDR1 SGHNT and CDR2 YYREEE (reference sequence). This CDR3 reads CASGGGPQETQYF. The CDR3 bases are TGTGCCAGTGGGGGGGGACCACAAGAGACCCAGTACTTC.

The chain links TRBV6-5 to TRBJ2-2; 8 bases agree with TRBD1. Germline V lookup: CDR1 MNHEY, CDR2 SVGAGI. The CDR3 loop spans 15 amino acids. Trimming cost V 6 bases and J 4 bases; bases outside gene matches: 7. CDR3 amino acids: CASSLRGLGTGELFF. The CDR3 bases are TGTGCCAGCAGCCTCAGGGGGCTTGGCACCGGGGAGCTGTTTTTT.

CDR3 protein: CARESGVDSYEQYF. CDR3 nucleotides: TGTGCCAGAGAGTCAGGGGTCGACTCCTACGAGCAGTACTTC. The V call is TRBV19, the J call TRBJ2-7; D is perhaps TRBD1 (6 bases). The germline V gene has CDR1 LNHDA and CDR2 SQIVND (reference sequence). The CDR3 extends over 14 amino acids. V lost 9 bases and J 0 bases, leaving 15 bases between the germline ends.

The chain combines TRBV7-8 with TRBJ1-1; 7 bases are shared with TRBD1. Germline V gives CDR1 SGHVS, CDR2 FQNEAQ. The V and J ends lost 3 bases and 2 bases, in that order; junction bases with no gene match: 12. The CDR3 has 17 amino acids. In DNA form, the CDR3 reads TGTGCCAGCAGCTTGGGGGTAACAGGGGCTCCCAACACTGAAGCTTTCTTT. Protein: CASSLGVTGAPNTEAFF. The full variable domain, rest sourced from reference TRBV7-8 and TRBJ1-1, is GAGVSQSPRYKVAKRGQDVALRCDPISGHVSLFWYQQALGQGPEFLTYFQNEAQLDKSGLPSDRFFAERPEGSVSTLKIQRTQQEDSAVYLCASSLGVTGAPNTEAFFGQGTRLTVV.

This clone was recorded a few times. The V gene is TRBV3-1 (or the pseudogene TRBV3-2), the J gene TRBJ1-2; D gene unclear. V lost 3 bases and J 3 bases, leaving 14 bases between the germline ends. The CDR3 length is 15 residues. Germline V gene sequence: CDR1 LGHDT, CDR2 YNNKEL (reference sequence). The CDR3 loop reads CASSQNPGGDYGYTF. Written as DNA, the CDR3 is TGTGCCAGCAGCCAGAACCCGGGTGGTGACTATGGCTACACCTTC.

This clone was detected only once. The chain employs TRBV28 and TRBJ1-5, with TRBD1 matching 7 bases. This CDR3 region has 16 residues. The V segment lost 4 bases and the J segment 2 bases; nucleotides outside the gene matches: 8. Germline CDR1 and CDR2: MDHEN and SYDVKM. Here the CDR3 DNA reads TGTGCCAGCAGTTCGCTCGACAGGGTAGGCAATCAGCCCCAGCATTTT. Its translation is CASSSLDRVGNQPQHF. Full variable domain (missing parts from reference TRBV28 and TRBJ1-5): DVKVTQSSRYLVKRTGEKVFLECVQDMDHENMFWYRQDPGLGLRLIYFSYDVKMKEKGDIPEGYSVSREKKERFSLILESASTNQTSMYLCASSSLDRVGNQPQHFGDGTRLSIL.

This rearrangement joins TRBV3-1 (or the pseudogene TRBV3-2) to TRBJ2-3; 9 bases line up with TRBD1. Per germline, CDR1 LGHDT and CDR2 YNNKEL (reference sequence). Germline trimming cut 6 bases from V and 2 bases from J; bases unmatched to any gene: 6. This CDR3 contains 15 residues. DNA for the CDR3: TGTGCCAGCAGACCCGGGACAGGGCTCACAGATACGCAGTATTTT. Amino acids: CASRPGTGLTDTQYF.

This clone was counted a few times. The V and J genes are TRBV7-9 and TRBJ2-1, with 7 bases fitting TRBD2. This CDR3 contains 14 residues. The V and J ends lost 4 bases and 7 bases, in that order; junction bases with no gene match: 7. CDR1 is SEHNR, CDR2 FQNEAQ, per germline (reference sequence). This CDR3 reads CASSSALGGNEQFF. The CDR3, as DNA: TGTGCCAGCAGCTCTGCCTTGGGGGGGAATGAGCAGTTCTTC. The full variable domain, completed using reference TRBV7-9 and TRBJ2-1, is DTGVSQNPRHKITKRGQNVTFRCDPISEHNRLYWYRQTLGQGPEFLTYFQNEAQLEKSRLLSDRFSAERPKGSFSTLEIQRTEQGDSAMYLCASSSALGGNEQFFGPGTRLTVL.

The CDR3: CASRSQGYNSPLHF. The CDR3 DNA reads TGTGCCAGTAGATCACAGGGGTATAATTCACCCCTCCACTTT. This chain uses TRBV19 with TRBJ1-6; TRBD1 matches at 7 bases. CDR3 size: 14 residues. V lost 6 bases and J lost 4; bases outside the gene matches: 3. Germline CDR1 LNHDA, CDR2 SQIVND (reference sequence).

V usage is TRBV5-1 and J usage is TRBJ1-1, with D perhaps matching TRBD1 (6 bases). The CDR3 runs 12 residues. Germline CDR1 is SGHRS and CDR2 is YFSETQ. Trimming took 2 bases from V and 8 from J, leaving 10 bases between them. CDR3: CASSLQGPEAFF. The CDR3 DNA reads TGCGCCAGCAGCTTACAGGGCCCCGAAGCTTTCTTT.